This T cell receptor (beta chain) was obtained from a study of blood T cell repertoires in COVID-19. With respect to this clone: The identical CDR3 is also encoded by other nucleotide sequences in the sample.

The method was immunoSEQ multiplex PCR; TCRdb's version includes in-frame clones alone and lacks a portion of them. The data hold about 320,000 clones, with 65% to 90% observed a single time. Germline values: CDR1 GTSNPN, CDR2 SVGIG (reference sequence). The germline V and J ends were trimmed by 1 base and 4 bases, with 10 bases remaining between them. The CDR3 covers 13 residues. The sequenced sample consisted of peripheral blood. The receptor was isolated from a human donor in a cohort sampled during active COVID-19. The genes are TRBV30 and TRBJ1-1; possible D gene TRBD1, 5 bases. In nucleotides, the CDR3 is TGTGCCTGGAGTGCCTCGGGGGGCACTGAAGCTTTCTTT. Protein product: CAWSASGGTEAFF.